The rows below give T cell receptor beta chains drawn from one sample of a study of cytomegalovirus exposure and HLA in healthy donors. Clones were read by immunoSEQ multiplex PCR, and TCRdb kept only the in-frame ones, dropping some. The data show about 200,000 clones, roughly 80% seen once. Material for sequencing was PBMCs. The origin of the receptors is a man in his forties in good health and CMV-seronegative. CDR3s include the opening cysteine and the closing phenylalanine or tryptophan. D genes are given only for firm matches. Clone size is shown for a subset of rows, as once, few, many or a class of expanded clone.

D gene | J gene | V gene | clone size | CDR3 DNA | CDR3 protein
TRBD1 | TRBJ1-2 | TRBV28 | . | TGTGCCAGCAGTTCCCTGGACAGGGGGGATGGCTACACCTTC | CASSSLDRGDGYTF
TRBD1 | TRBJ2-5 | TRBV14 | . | TGTGCCAGCAGCCGGGGACAGGTCCAAGAGACCCAGTACTTC | CASSRGQVQETQYF
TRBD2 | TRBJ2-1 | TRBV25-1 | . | TGTGCCAGCAGAACGACTAGCTTAAACAATGAGCAGTTCTTC | CASRTTSLNNEQFF
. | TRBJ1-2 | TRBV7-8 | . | TGTGCCAGCAGCTTAGGGCAGGCTAATGGCTACACCTTC | CASSLGQANGYTF
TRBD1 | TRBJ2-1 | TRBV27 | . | TGTGCCATCTCTCAACAGGGGTTTAACAATGAGCAGTTCTTC | CAISQQGFNNEQFF
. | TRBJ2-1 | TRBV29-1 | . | TGCAGCGCCACCCCAGGGTTCTACAATGAGCAGTTCTTC | CSATPGFYNEQFF
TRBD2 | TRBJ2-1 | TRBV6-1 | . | TGTGCCAGCAGTGGCCGACTAGCGGGAGTAAATGAGCAGTTCTTC | CASSGRLAGVNEQFF
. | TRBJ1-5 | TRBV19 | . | TGTGCCAGTACCCGGGGATTTTTTGGCAATCAGCCCCAGCATTTT | CASTRGFFGNQPQHF
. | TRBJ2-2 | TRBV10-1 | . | TGCGCCAGCAGTGAGTCTACTAGCTATGACACCGGGGAGCTGTTTTTT | CASSESTSYDTGELFF
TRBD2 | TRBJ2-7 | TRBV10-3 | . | TGTGCCATCAGCCTACTAGCGGAAACAGAGGGTGGTAGCTACGAGCAGTACTTC | CAISLLAETEGGSYEQYF
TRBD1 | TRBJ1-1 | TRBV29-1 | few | TGCAGCGTTGATCGGGGACAGACTTCTGAAGCTTTCTTT | CSVDRGQTSEAFF
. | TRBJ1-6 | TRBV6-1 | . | TGTGCCAGCCTAGCCTCCTATAATTCACCCCTCCACTTT | CASLASYNSPLHF
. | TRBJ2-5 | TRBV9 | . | TGTGCCAGCAGCGTAGGAGGGGGGGACCAAGAGACCCAGTACTTC | CASSVGGGDQETQYF
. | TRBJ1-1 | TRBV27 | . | TGTGCCAGCAGTTTCGGGGATTCGAACACTGAAGCTTTCTTT | CASSFGDSNTEAFF
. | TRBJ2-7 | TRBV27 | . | TGTGCCAGCAGGTACACACCCTCGTGGTCCAACGAGCGGTACTTC | CASRYTPSWSNERYF
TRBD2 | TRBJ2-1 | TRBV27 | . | TGTGCCAGCAGTTTTGAGACTAGCGGGATTTTTGAGCAGTTCTTC | CASSFETSGIFEQFF
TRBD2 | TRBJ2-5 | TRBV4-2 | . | TGTGCCAGCAGCCAAGATGGGACTAGCGGGGCGGAGACCCAGTACTTC | CASSQDGTSGAETQYF
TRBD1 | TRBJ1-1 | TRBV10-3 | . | TGTGCCATCAGTGAGAGGGGGCTGCTGGACGATGTGAACACTGAAGCTTTCTTT | CAISERGLLDDVNTEAFF
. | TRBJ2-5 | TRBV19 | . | TGTGCCAGTAGTGAAACAGGGTCAGAGACCCAGTACTTC | CASSETGSETQYF
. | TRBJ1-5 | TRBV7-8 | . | TGTGCCAGCAGCTACGGACTTAAAGATCAGCCCCAGCATTTT | CASSYGLKDQPQHF
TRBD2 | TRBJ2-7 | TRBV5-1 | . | TGCGCCAGCAGCATGGGACTAGCGGGGTTTGGAACCTACGAGCAGTACTTC | CASSMGLAGFGTYEQYF
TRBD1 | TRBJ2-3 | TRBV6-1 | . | TGTGCCAGCAGTGAACTGGCGACAGGGCGTGTAACAGATACGCAGTATTTT | CASSELATGRVTDTQYF
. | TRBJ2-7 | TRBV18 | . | TGTGCCAGCTCACCGAGCAGGGGATACGAGCAGTACTTC | CASSPSRGYEQYF
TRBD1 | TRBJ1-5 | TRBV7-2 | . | TGTGCCAGCAGCCCTGGACAGGGAGACCAGCCCCAGCATTTT | CASSPGQGDQPQHF
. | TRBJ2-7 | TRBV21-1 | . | TGTGCCAGCAGCAAAAGCGGGGGGGCCTACGAGCAGTACTTC | CASSKSGGAYEQYF
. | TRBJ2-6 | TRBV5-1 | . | TGCGCCAGCAGCTTGAACAGGGATAGTCTTGGGGCCAACGTCCTGACTTTC | CASSLNRDSLGANVLTF
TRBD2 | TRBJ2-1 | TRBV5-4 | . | TGTGCCAGCAGTCATCTAGCGGGAGCCGCCGGTGAGCAGTTCTTC | CASSHLAGAAGEQFF
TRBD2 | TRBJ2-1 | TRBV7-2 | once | TGTGCCAGCAGCTTATCCCTAAGCGGGGGGGGGTTTCCGGATAATGAGCAGTTCTTC | CASSLSLSGGGFPDNEQFF
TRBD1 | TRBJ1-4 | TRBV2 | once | TGTGCCAGCAGTGAAGGCGGACAGGGAGGTGAAAAACTGTTTTTT | CASSEGGQGGEKLFF
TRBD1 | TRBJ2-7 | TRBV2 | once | TGTGCCAGCAGCACAGTCGGGACAGCCATTTCCTACGAGCAGTACTTC | CASSTVGTAISYEQYF
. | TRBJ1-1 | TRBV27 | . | TGTGCCAGCAGTTTAACTGATCTAGTAGGAGGGTTCACTGAAGCTTTCTTT | CASSLTDLVGGFTEAFF
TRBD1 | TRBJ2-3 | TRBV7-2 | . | TGTGCCAGCAGCTTGCTCCCCCCCCGACAGGGTACAGATACGCAGTATTTT | CASSLLPPRQGTDTQYF
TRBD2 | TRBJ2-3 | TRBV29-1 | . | TGCAGCGTCGCTTCCGGGACTAGCGGGAGGGACACGCAGTATTTT | CSVASGTSGRDTQYF
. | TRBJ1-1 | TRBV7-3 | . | TGTACCAGCAGCTCCTCAGGAGGAGGAGACACTGAAGCTTTCTTT | CTSSSSGGGDTEAFF
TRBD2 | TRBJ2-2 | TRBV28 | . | TGTGCCAGCAGCAGCTCCTGGACTAGCGGGACCCGACACGGGGAGCTGTTTTTT | CASSSSWTSGTRHGELFF
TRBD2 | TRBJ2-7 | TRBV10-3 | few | TGTGCCATCAGTGTGGCAGCGGGAGCATCCTACGAGCAGTACTTC | CAISVAAGASYEQYF
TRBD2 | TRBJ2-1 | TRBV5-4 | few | TGTGCCAGCAGCCCCGGGACTAGGGGTGGCGATGAGCAGTTCTTC | CASSPGTRGGDEQFF
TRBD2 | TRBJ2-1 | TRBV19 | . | TGTGCCACTTGGACTAGCGGGAGAGGGCACAATGAGCAGTTCTTC | CATWTSGRGHNEQFF
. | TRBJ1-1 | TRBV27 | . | TGTGCCAGCAAAGCGGAGGGTAACACTGAAGCTTTCTTT | CASKAEGNTEAFF
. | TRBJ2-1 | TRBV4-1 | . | TGCGCCAGCAGCCAAGTCGGAGAAGCCAATGAGCAGTTCTTC | CASSQVGEANEQFF
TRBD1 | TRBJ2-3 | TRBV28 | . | TGTGCCACTACGTACCGGGACAGGGCGTCAGATACGCAGTATTTT | CATTYRDRASDTQYF
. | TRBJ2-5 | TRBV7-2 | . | TGTGCCAGCAGCTCCTCCACAGGGTCCCGAGAGACCCAGTACTTC | CASSSSTGSRETQYF
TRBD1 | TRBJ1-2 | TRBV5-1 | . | TGCGCCAGCAGCTTTACACAGGGGAATGGCTACACCTTC | CASSFTQGNGYTF
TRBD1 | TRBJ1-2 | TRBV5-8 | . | TGTGCCAGCAGCTTGTTATACCGGGACAGGGCTGGCTACACCTTC | CASSLLYRDRAGYTF
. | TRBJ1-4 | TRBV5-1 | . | TGCGCCAGCAGCTTGAGAGGGGGAGGGGCTAATGAAAAACTGTTTTTT | CASSLRGGGANEKLFF
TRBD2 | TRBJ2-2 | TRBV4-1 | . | TGCGCCAGCAGCCAAGATGGGGGGACTAAGGGAGCCCGGGAGCTGTTTTTT | CASSQDGGTKGARELFF
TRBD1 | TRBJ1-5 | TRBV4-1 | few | TGCGCCAGCAGCCAGGCTGGGACAGATAGCAATCAGCCCCAGCATTTT | CASSQAGTDSNQPQHF
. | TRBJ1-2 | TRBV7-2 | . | TGTGCCAGCAGCTTAGCAGACGGGCGGGTCTACGGCTACACCTTC | CASSLADGRVYGYTF
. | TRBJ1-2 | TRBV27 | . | TGTGCCAGCCGGTGGGGGGGTGGATTTAACTATGGCTACACCTTC | CASRWGGGFNYGYTF